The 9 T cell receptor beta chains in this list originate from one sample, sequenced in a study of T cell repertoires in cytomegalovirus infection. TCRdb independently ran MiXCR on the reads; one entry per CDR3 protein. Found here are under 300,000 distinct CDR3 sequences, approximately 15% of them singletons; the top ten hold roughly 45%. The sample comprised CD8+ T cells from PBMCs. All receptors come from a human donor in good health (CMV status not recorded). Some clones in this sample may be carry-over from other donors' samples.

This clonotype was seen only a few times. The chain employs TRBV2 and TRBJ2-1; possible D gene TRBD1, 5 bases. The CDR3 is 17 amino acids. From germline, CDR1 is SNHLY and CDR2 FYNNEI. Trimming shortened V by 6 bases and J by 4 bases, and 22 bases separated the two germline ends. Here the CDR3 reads CASSYPQESTNYNEQFF. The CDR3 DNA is TGTGCCAGCAGCTACCCACAGGAATCTACTAATTACAATGAGCAGTTCTTC.

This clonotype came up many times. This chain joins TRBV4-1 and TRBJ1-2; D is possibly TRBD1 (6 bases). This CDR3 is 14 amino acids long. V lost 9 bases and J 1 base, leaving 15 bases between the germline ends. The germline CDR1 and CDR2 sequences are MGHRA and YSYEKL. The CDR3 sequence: CASTDGGSNYGYTF. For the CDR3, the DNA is TGCGCCAGTACCGACGGGGGCAGTAACTATGGCTACACCTTC.

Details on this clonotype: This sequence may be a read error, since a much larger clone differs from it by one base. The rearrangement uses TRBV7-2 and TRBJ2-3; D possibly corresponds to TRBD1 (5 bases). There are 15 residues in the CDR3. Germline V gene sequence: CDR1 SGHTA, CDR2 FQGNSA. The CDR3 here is CAGSVWMGRTDTQYF. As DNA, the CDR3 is TGTGCCGGCAGCGTCTGGATGGGGCGCACAGATACGCAGTATTTT.

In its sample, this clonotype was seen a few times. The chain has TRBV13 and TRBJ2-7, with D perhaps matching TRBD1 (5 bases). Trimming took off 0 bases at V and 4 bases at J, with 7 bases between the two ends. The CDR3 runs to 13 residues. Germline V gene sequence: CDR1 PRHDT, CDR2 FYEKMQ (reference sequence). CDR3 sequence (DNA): TGTGCCAGCAGCTTAGGCCGACAGTACGAGCAGTACTTC. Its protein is CASSLGRQYEQYF.

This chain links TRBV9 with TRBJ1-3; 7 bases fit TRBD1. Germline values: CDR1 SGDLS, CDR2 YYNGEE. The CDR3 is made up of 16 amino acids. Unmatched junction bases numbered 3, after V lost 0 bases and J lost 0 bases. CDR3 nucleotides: TGTGCCAGCAGCGTAGAGGGACAGAGCTCTGGAAACACCATATATTTT. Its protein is CASSVEGQSSGNTIYF.

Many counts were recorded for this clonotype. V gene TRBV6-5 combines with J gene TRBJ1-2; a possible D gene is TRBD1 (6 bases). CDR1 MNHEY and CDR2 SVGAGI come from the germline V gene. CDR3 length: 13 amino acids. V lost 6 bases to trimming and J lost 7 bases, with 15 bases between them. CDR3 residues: CASSPPGGAGYTF. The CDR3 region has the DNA TGTGCCAGCAGCCCCCCGGGGGGGGCTGGCTACACCTTC.

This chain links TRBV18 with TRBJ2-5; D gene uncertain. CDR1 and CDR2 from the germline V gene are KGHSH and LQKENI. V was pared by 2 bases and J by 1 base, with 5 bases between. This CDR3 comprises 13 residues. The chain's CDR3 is CASSPDLQETQYF. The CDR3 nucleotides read TGTGCCAGCTCACCAGACCTCCAAGAGACCCAGTACTTC.

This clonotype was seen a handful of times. CDR3 in DNA: TGTGCCAGCAGCTTATTCTCGGGGAGCTCCTACGAGCAGTACTTC. Translated: CASSLFSGSSYEQYF. The chain joins TRBV7-8 to TRBJ2-7, with D perhaps matching TRBD2 (5 bases). V was trimmed by 2 bases and J by 0 bases, leaving 11 bases between them. Germline V gives CDR1 SGHVS, CDR2 FQNEAQ. The CDR3 covers 15 residues.

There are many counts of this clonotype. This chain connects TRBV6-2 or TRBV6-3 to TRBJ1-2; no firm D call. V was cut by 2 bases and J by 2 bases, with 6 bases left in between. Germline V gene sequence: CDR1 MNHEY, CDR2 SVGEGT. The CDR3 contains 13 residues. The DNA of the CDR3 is TGTGCCAGCAGTTACGGTCTCAACTATGGCTACACCTTC. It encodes CASSYGLNYGYTF.